What follows is one T cell receptor beta chain and its context. Its antigen target is currently unknown. No per-base quality is available; no much larger clone lies one base away. This specimen belongs to a study of T-cell reconstitution after alpha-beta-depleted transplantation in children (dated by TCRdb to the mid-2010s). Background for the entire study: The study quantitatively tracked T-cell immune reconstitution after TCRalphabeta/CD19-depleted allogeneic hematopoietic cell transplantation in children using TCR repertoire profiling.

Unmatched junction bases come to 5, with V trimmed by 6 bases and J by 5 bases. Taken from the germline V gene (reference sequence), the CDR1 and CDR2 loops are DFQATT and SNEGSKA. The CDR3 goes from the cysteine to the phenylalanine over 12 residues. The only DNA kept is the CDR3, 36 bases in frame from the first base. What this sample's treatment or condition label stands for: allogeneic hematopoietic cell transplantation with graft depleted of TCRalphabeta T cells and CD19 B cells. The transplant recipients were children given TCRalphabeta/CD19-depleted allogeneic hematopoietic cell grafts. Study-level results and caveats: Over the following months the frequencies of hyperexpanded clones went down, and after one year T-cell counts and TCRbeta diversity were mostly credited to newly produced T cells. The apparently early recovery of alphabetaT-cell counts about two months after transplant reportedly depended on only several hundred rapidly expanded clones that came from non-depleted graft cells. In some patients, high TCRbeta diversity at day 60 was attributed to recipient T cells and intrathymic progenitors that had survived conditioning.

The method was PCR. The data were produced on an Illumina HiSeq 2500. TCR library preparation used molecular barcoding, with unique molecular identifiers applied to normalize quantification of the TCRbeta repertoire. TCRdb reprocessing: public reads trimmed at Q25 with fastp, clones called with MiXCR, in-frame beta chains kept. Every distinct CDR3 protein forms one entry, paired with its most common genes and DNA. The table for this sample lists roughly 400,000 distinct CDR3 sequences; about 40% of them were counted only once. Jointly, the top ten make up 25% to 30% of the sample. The source is a girl aged 2 to 10 with aplastic anemia, due to receive a stem cell transplant. The chain was built from TRBV20-1 and TRBJ1-1, and TRBD1 aligns with 8 junction nucleotides. The specimen comprised PBMCs, sampled before TCRalphabeta/CD19-depleted stem cell transplant. The DNA is as follows: TGCAGTGCCCGGACAGGGAGTACTGAAGCTTTCTTT. It translates as CSARTGSTEAFF.